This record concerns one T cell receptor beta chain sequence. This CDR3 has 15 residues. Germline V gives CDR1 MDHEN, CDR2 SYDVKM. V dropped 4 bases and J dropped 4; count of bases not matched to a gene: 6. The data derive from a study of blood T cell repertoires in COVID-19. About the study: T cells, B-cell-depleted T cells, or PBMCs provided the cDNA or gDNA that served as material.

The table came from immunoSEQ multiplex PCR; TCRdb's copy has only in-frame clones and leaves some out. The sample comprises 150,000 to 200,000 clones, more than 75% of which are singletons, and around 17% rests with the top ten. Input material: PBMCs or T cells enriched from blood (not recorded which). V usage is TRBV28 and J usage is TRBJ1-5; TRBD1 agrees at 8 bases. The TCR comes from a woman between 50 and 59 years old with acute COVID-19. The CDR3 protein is CASSYLDRGNQPQHF. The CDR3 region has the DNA TGTGCCAGCAGTTACTTAGACAGGGGAAATCAGCCCCAGCATTTT.